The 26 T cell receptor beta chains given below trace back to one sample, sequenced in a study of memory CD4+ T cells and cytomegalovirus serostatus. Clones were sequenced by immunoSEQ multiplex PCR, and TCRdb holds only the in-frame ones, with some missing. The data hold just over 25,000 clones, with approximately 71% observed a single time. The sort gate was single viable CD3+CD4+CD8-CD45RO+ cells for memory CD4+ T cells. The sample consisted of memory CD4+ T cells from blood. These receptors were obtained from an adult in good health and CMV-seronegative.

The chain combines TRBV7-2 with TRBJ1-6, with D uncertain. The V end was cut by 6 bases, the J end by 5 bases, with 11 bases between. Germline assignment: CDR1 SGHTA and CDR2 FQGNSA. This CDR3 has 14 amino acids. CDR3 in DNA: TGTGCCAGCAGTCCTTGGTCGAATAATTCACCCCTCCACTTT. Residues: CASSPWSNNSPLHF. The full variable domain, rest sourced from reference TRBV7-2 and TRBJ1-6, is GAGVSQSPSNKVTEKGKDVELRCDPISGHTALYWYRQSLGQGLEFLIYFQGNSAPDKSGLPSDRFSAERTGGSVSTLTIQRTQQEDSAVYLCASSPWSNNSPLHFGNGTRLTVT.

The table lists this clone with a count of one. The rearrangement links TRBV27 to TRBJ1-1; TRBD1 might be the D (6 bases). Trimming shortened V by 3 bases and J by 7 bases, and 15 bases separated the two germline ends. The CDR3 sequence is 14 residues long. Germline V gene sequence: CDR1 MNHEY, CDR2 SMNVEV (reference sequence). As DNA, the CDR3 is TGTGCCAGCAGTTTTCACGGGACAAATAATGAAGCTTTCTTT. Translated, it gives CASSFHGTNNEAFF.

V and J are TRBV5-6 and TRBJ1-4; a weak D match, TRBD1 (5 bases). The CDR3 is 15 amino acids. V was cut by 3 bases and J by 3 bases, with 12 bases left in between. CDR1 is SGHDT, CDR2 YYEEEE, per germline. This chain's CDR3 is CASSSVAGANEKLFF. CDR3 nucleotide sequence: TGTGCCAGCAGCTCCGTTGCGGGGGCTAATGAAAAACTGTTTTTT.

V gene TRBV4-3 combines with J gene TRBJ2-5, with 7 bases lining up with TRBD2. Trimming took 6 bases from V and 4 from J; bases not matched to a gene: 14. The CDR3 covers 16 residues. CDR1 and CDR2 from the germline V gene are LGHNA and YSLEER. The CDR3 loop reads CASSRGGSSSLETQYF. In DNA, the CDR3 is TGCGCCAGCAGTCGAGGCGGGAGTTCATCTTTAGAGACCCAGTACTTC.

The V call is TRBV4-3, the J call TRBJ2-2; no clear D gene. V was clipped by 3 bases and J by 5 bases, with 10 bases between them. CDR1 and CDR2 from the germline V gene are LGHNA and YSLEER. The length of the CDR3 is 14 residues. CDR3 sequence (DNA): TGCGCCAGCAGCCACACGCCAGGAACCGGGGAGCTGTTTTTT. Amino acid sequence: CASSHTPGTGELFF.

A few counts support this clone. The chain recombines TRBV18 with TRBJ2-2; possibly TRBD2 for D (5 bases). The germline V gene encodes CDR1 KGHSH and CDR2 LQKENI. With 0 bases removed from V and 6 bases from J, the gap between germline ends came to 8 bases. The CDR3 is 14 residues long. The chain's CDR3 is CASSPPEAAGELFF. The CDR3, as DNA: TGTGCCAGCTCACCACCGGAGGCCGCCGGGGAGCTGTTTTTT.

The rearrangement joins TRBV19 to TRBJ2-5; 7 positions agree with TRBD2. The CDR3 length is 15 residues. Germline V gene sequence: CDR1 LNHDA, CDR2 SQIVND (reference sequence). The junction had 9 bases not matched to a gene; V was cut back by 3 bases and J by 5 bases. The CDR3 spells CASSITGGSGETQYF. The CDR3 DNA sequence: TGTGCCAGTAGTATTACGGGCGGGAGTGGCGAGACCCAGTACTTC.

The V gene is TRBV16, the J gene TRBJ2-7; 9 nucleotides match TRBD1. The CDR3 loop spans 14 amino acids. Germline CDR1 KGHSY, CDR2 FQNENV. Trimming cost V 4 bases and J 6 bases; bases outside gene matches: 7. CDR3 nucleotide sequence: TGTGCCAGCAGCCTACAGGGGGCGGTGGGCGAGCAGTACTTC. This gives the protein CASSLQGAVGEQYF.

This sequence joins TRBV10-1 and TRBJ2-2; D not resolved. CDR3 length: 14 amino acids. CDR1 and CDR2 (germline): WNHNN, SYGVQD (reference sequence). V was shortened by 3 bases and J by 1 base, with 6 bases between the two germline ends. The CDR3 here is CASSDRMNTGELFF. The CDR3 region has the DNA TGCGCCAGCAGTGACAGGATGAACACCGGGGAGCTGTTTTTT.

This clone has only a few counts. The rearrangement uses TRBV30 and TRBJ1-4; perhaps TRBD1 as D (5 bases). Germline V CDR1 and CDR2: GTSNPN, SVGIG (reference sequence). V lost 1 base and J lost 7, with 13 bases in between. The CDR3 has 14 amino acids. CDR3 in amino acids: CAWSEAAGSEKLFF. CDR3 nucleotides: TGTGCCTGGAGTGAGGCAGCAGGGAGTGAAAAACTGTTTTTT. Full variable domain (remainder filled in from reference TRBV30 and TRBJ1-4): SQTIHQWPATLVQPVGSPLSLECTVEGTSNPNLYWYRQAAGRGLQLLFYSVGIGQISSEVPQNLSASRPQDRQFILSSKKLLLSDSGFYLCAWSEAAGSEKLFFGSGTQLSVL.

This clone was seen a single time. J is TRBJ2-1 and V is TRBV7-6, with TRBD1 matching over 7 bases. After removal of 1 base from V and 3 bases from J, the junction contained 6 bases not matched to a gene. This CDR3 is built from 16 residues. Germline V gives CDR1 SGHVS, CDR2 FNYEAQ. CDR3 bases: TGTGCCAGCAGCTTAGGTACTAGGGGGCTCTACAATGAGCAGTTCTTC. Translating it yields CASSLGTRGLYNEQFF.

The chain uses TRBV27 and TRBJ1-1, with 8 bases matching TRBD1. The CDR3 runs to 19 residues. The germline V gene encodes CDR1 MNHEY and CDR2 SMNVEV (reference sequence). Trimming cost V 9 bases and J 0 bases; bases outside gene matches: 21. CDR3 in DNA: TGTGCCAGAGCCGGGACAGGCGGTCCTCTATTTGCTATGAACACTGAAGCTTTCTTT. It encodes CARAGTGGPLFAMNTEAFF.

The chain uses TRBV2 and TRBJ2-5; possible D gene TRBD1, 6 bases. Trimming removed 1 base from V and 6 bases from J, with 6 bases in between. The CDR3 is made up of 12 amino acids. Looked up from germline, CDR1 is SNHLY and CDR2 is FYNNEI. The CDR3 protein is CASSEGGQTQYF. The CDR3 nucleotides read TGTGCCAGCAGTGAAGGGGGGCAGACCCAGTACTTC.

This sequence joins TRBV6-5 and TRBJ2-7; D could derive from TRBD1 or TRBD2 (6 bases each). The CDR3 is 16 residues long. Germline CDR1 reads MNHEY; CDR2 reads SVGAGI. The V end was cut by 2 bases, the J end by 0 bases, with 14 bases between. CDR3 DNA sequence: TGTGCCAGCAGTTACCCGTCTAAGGGGGGCTCCTACGAGCAGTACTTC. Translated: CASSYPSKGGSYEQYF.

The V call is TRBV27, the J call TRBJ1-2, with D perhaps matching TRBD1 (6 bases). Trimming cost V 3 bases and J 3 bases, with 11 bases left between them. Germline CDR1 MNHEY, CDR2 SMNVEV (reference sequence). The CDR3 runs to 14 residues. The CDR3 sequence is CASSLSGGDYGYTF. The CDR3 DNA reads as TGTGCCAGCAGTTTGTCCGGGGGCGACTATGGCTACACCTTC.

The rearrangement links TRBV5-4 to TRBJ2-7; D call uncertain. Germline CDR1 SGHNT, CDR2 YYREEE (reference sequence). Trimming removed 2 bases at V and 2 bases at J, with 14 bases between. The CDR3 contains 15 residues. DNA of the CDR3: TGTGCCAGCAGCTTCGGTGGACCCTTCCCCTACGAGCAGTACTTC. Its protein is CASSFGGPFPYEQYF.

The chain recombines TRBV9 with TRBJ2-5; the D gene is possibly TRBD1 (6 bases). V was cut by 3 bases and J by 4 bases, with 16 bases left in between. Looked up from germline, CDR1 is SGDLS and CDR2 is YYNGEE. This CDR3 contains 15 residues. CDR3 bases: TGTGCCAGCAGCGCGCCGGGACACGGACGAGAGACCCAGTACTTC. Translated, it gives CASSAPGHGRETQYF.

The V and J genes are TRBV21-1 and TRBJ1-4. TRBV21-1 is labeled a pseudogene. The CDR3 sequence is 17 residues long. Written as DNA, the CDR3 is TGTGCCAGCAGCAAAAGTGGGGGGGGGACATATTGGGGAAAACTGTTTTTT. Translating gives CASSKSGGGTYWGKLFF.

The V call is TRBV7-6, the J call TRBJ2-3, with TRBD1 as a possible D gene (6 bases). CDR3 length: 15 residues. Per the germline V gene, CDR1 is SGHVS and CDR2 is FNYEAQ. Trimming shortened V by 4 bases and J by 2 bases, and 13 bases separated the two germline ends. CDR3 nucleotide sequence: TGTGCCAGCAGCTCAGGGGCAACCTACACAGATACGCAGTATTTT. Translation: CASSSGATYTDTQYF.

The chain carries TRBV6-5 and TRBJ2-7; D is undetermined. CDR1 is MNHEY and CDR2 is SVGAGI in the germline V gene. V shed 6 bases and J shed 5 bases, with 17 bases lying between them. CDR3 length: 14 residues. CDR3 sequence: CASSRPDRPHEQYF. DNA of the CDR3: TGTGCCAGCAGCCGACCGGACCGTCCCCACGAGCAGTACTTC.

This clone was observed a few times. This sequence joins TRBV27 and TRBJ2-3; maybe TRBD2 (6 bases). V lost 6 bases and J lost 0, with 19 bases in between. The V gene's germline CDR1 is MNHEY and CDR2 SMNVEV (reference sequence). The CDR3 runs 17 residues. This CDR3 reads CASSPLRGLWSTDTQYF. The CDR3 bases are TGTGCCAGCAGCCCCTTAAGGGGACTTTGGAGCACAGATACGCAGTATTTT.

The genes are TRBV4-3 and TRBJ1-4; 11 nucleotides align to TRBD1. This CDR3 comprises 15 residues. Trimming at V came to 0 bases and at J to 8 bases, leaving 2 bases not matched to a gene. Germline loops: CDR1 LGHNA, CDR2 YSLEER. The CDR3 here is CASSQERTGGEKLFF. The CDR3 region has the DNA TGCGCCAGCAGCCAAGAAAGGACAGGGGGCGAAAAACTGTTTTTT.

This chain links TRBV15 with TRBJ1-4, with D maybe TRBD1 (6 bases). Trimming took off 0 bases at V and 8 bases at J, with 19 bases between the two ends. This CDR3 has 17 residues. Germline values: CDR1 LNHNV, CDR2 YYDKDF (reference sequence). CDR3 sequence (DNA): TGTGCCACCAGCAGAGACGGGGGGCCAGGAGTTGGAGAAAAACTGTTTTTT. Amino acid sequence: CATSRDGGPGVGEKLFF.

The chain couples TRBV20-1 to TRBJ2-3, with no clear D. Germline V lookup: CDR1 DFQATT, CDR2 SNEGSKA (reference sequence). Between the trimmed V and J ends, which lost 1 base and 4 bases, there was a span of 3 bases. CDR3 size: 11 residues. CDR3 sequence: CSARVADTQYF. Here the CDR3 DNA reads TGCAGTGCTAGAGTCGCAGATACGCAGTATTTT.

The gene calls are TRBV6-6 and TRBJ1-3; D ambiguous. The germline V and J ends were trimmed by 5 bases and 1 base, with 6 bases remaining between them. Germline V lookup: CDR1 MNHNY, CDR2 SVGAGI (reference sequence). This CDR3 has 13 residues. CDR3: CASSRDSGNTIYF. For the CDR3, the DNA is TGTGCCAGCAGTAGGGATTCTGGAAACACCATATATTTT.

The chain has TRBV20-1 and TRBJ2-5; TRBD2 might be the D (6 bases). The germline V gene encodes CDR1 DFQATT and CDR2 SNEGSKA (reference sequence). V was cut by 7 bases and J by 9 bases, with 12 bases left in between. The length of the CDR3 is 10 residues. Here the CDR3 DNA reads TGCAGTGTCCCCGGAGGGGCCCAGTACTTC. Its translation: CSVPGGAQYF.